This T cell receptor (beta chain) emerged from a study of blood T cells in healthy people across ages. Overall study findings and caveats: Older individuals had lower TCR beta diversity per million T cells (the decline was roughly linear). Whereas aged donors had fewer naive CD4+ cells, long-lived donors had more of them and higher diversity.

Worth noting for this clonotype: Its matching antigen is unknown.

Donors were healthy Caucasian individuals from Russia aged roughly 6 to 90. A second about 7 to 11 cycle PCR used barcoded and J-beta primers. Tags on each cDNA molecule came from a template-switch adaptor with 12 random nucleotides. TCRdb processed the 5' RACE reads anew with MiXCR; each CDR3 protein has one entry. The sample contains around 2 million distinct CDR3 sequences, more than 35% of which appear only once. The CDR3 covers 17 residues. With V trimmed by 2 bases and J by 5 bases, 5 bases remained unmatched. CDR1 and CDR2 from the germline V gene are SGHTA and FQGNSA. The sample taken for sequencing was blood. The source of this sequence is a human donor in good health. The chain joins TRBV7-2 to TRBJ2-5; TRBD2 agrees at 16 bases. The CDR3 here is CASSLQGTSGGAETQYF. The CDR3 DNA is TGTGCCAGCAGCTTACAAGGGACTAGCGGGGGGGCTGAGACCCAGTACTTC.